This T cell receptor beta chain was sequenced in a study of early stage breast cancer tumors. This CDR3 has 14 amino acids. Germline V gives CDR1 SGDLS, CDR2 YYNGEE. Trimming pared 4 bases from V and 4 bases from J, leaving 14 bases between. Measured with immunoSEQ multiplex PCR; TCRdb has only the in-frame clones, and not every one. The table shows 55,000 to 70,000 clones, with around 80% occurring only once. Sequenced sample: blood. This TCR came from a person in their 40s with breast cancer. The chain has TRBV9 and TRBJ1-1; the D gene is possibly TRBD1 (5 bases). The CDR3 sequence is CASSPPSGGTEAFF. In DNA, the CDR3 is TGTGCCAGCAGCCCCCCGTCGGGGGGCACTGAAGCTTTCTTT.